The clone carrying this T cell receptor (beta chain) was observed a few times. Germline CDR1 LGHNA, CDR2 YNFKEQ. Trimming stripped 0 bases from V and 1 base from J, with 12 bases between. CDR3 length: 17 residues. This sample is drawn from a study of cytomegalovirus exposure and HLA in healthy donors. A multiplex PCR was run with 60 Vbeta primers and 13 Jbeta primers. Profiled with immunoSEQ multiplex PCR; TCRdb holds only in-frame clones, not every one. The sample has about 170,000 clones; about 79% are singletons. The specimen sequenced was PBMCs. The chain has TRBV4-2 and TRBJ1-4; perhaps TRBD1 as D (6 bases). The source is a woman aged 50 to 60 in good health and CMV-seropositive. DNA for the CDR3: TGTGCCAGCAGCCAAGAATACGGACAGATAACTAATGAAAAACTGTTTTTT. Translating it yields CASSQEYGQITNEKLFF.